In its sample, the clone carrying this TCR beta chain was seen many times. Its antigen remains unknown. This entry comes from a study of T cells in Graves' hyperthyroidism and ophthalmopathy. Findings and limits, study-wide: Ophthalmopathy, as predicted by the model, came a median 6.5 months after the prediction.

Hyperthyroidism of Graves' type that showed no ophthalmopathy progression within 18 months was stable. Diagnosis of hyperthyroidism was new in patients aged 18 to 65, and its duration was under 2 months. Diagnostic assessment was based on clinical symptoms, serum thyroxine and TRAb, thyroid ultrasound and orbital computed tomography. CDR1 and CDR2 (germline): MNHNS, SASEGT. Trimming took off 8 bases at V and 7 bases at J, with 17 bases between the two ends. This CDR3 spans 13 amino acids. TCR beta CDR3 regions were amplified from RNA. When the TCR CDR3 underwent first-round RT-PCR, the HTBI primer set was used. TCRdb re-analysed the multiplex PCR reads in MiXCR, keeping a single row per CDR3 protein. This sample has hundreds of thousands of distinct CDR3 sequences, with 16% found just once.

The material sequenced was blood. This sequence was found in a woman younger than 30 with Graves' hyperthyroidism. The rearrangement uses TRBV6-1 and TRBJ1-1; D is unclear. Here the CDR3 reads CASSSTGEREAFF. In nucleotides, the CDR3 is TGTGCCAGCTCCAGCACTGGCGAACGTGAAGCTTTCTTT.